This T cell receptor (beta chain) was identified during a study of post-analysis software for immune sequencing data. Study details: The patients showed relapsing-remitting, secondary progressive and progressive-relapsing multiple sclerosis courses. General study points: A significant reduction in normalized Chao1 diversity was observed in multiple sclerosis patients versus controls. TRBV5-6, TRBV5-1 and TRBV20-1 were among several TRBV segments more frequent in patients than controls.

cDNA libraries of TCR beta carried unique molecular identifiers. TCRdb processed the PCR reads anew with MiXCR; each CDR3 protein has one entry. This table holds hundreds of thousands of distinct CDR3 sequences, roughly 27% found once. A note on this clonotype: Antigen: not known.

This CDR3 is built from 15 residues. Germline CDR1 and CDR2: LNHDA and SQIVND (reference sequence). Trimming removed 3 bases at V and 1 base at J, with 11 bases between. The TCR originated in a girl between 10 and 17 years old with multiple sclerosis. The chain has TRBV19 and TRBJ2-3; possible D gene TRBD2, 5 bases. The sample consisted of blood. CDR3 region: CASSMRVWGTDTQYF. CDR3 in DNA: TGTGCCAGTAGTATGAGGGTATGGGGCACAGATACGCAGTATTTT.